This TCR beta chain emerged from a study of cytomegalovirus exposure and HLA in healthy donors. Trimming cost V 2 bases and J 5 bases, with 12 bases left between them. The germline CDR1 and CDR2 sequences are MGHDK and SYGVNS. This CDR3 comprises 15 residues. Whereas donors were nominally healthy upon sampling, unrecorded immune exposures were probable. Primers: 60 Vbeta forward and 13 Jbeta reverse. Sequencing was performed with immunoSEQ multiplex PCR; in TCRdb, only in-frame clones are kept and a portion is missing. The sample lists 110,000 or so clones, over 60% occurring once. Sample: PBMCs. This rearrangement joins TRBV25-1 to TRBJ2-2, with D maybe TRBD1 (6 bases). This clonotype was obtained from a man aged 18-30 years in good health and CMV-seropositive. The CDR3 region is CASSERPGATGELFF. Written as DNA, the CDR3 is TGTGCCAGCAGTGAACGGCCAGGGGCGACCGGGGAGCTGTTTTTT.